This T cell receptor (beta chain) was sequenced in a study of PD-1 blockade in classical Hodgkin lymphoma. The CDR3 has 17 residues. Germline V gene sequence: CDR1 MRHNA, CDR2 SNTAGT. Trimming took 6 bases from V and 9 from J; bases not matched to a gene: 17. Assay: immunoSEQ multiplex PCR; the TCRdb copy retains only in-frame clones and omits some. The sample lists around 26,000 clones; roughly 82% were seen once. All patients relapsed after autologous stem cell transplantation, and brentuximab vedotin exposure varied. A single count supports this clone. Sample: peripheral blood mononuclear cells (PBMCs), taken before the second cycle of nivolumab. The chain is built from TRBV6-4 and TRBJ1-5; 10 bases align to TRBD1. This clonotype was sampled from a human donor with classical Hodgkin lymphoma. The CDR3 bases are TGTGCCAGCAGCGAACCAAGCCAGGGACAGGGGTTTTCGCCCCAGCATTTT. Translating it yields CASSEPSQGQGFSPQHF.